The 9 T cell receptor beta chains presented below share a single source sample, sequenced in a study of shared clonotypes between healthy human individuals. Profiling relied on immunoSEQ multiplex PCR, and the TCRdb table lists in-frame clones only, not all of them. The table shows roughly 1.5 million clones, with around 98% occurring only once. Sequencing was performed on naive CD4+ T cells sorted from blood. The subset was: CD45RA+ positively selected. These receptors were taken from a man aged 25-45 years in good health.

V is TRBV19 and J is TRBJ2-7; D is unresolved. Trimming pared 4 bases from V and 3 bases from J, leaving 13 bases between. Germline V gene data show CDR1 as LNHDA and CDR2 as SQIVND (reference sequence). This CDR3 is built from 14 residues. The chain's CDR3 is CASSRRNEVYEQYF. CDR3 sequence (DNA): TGTGCCAGTAGTAGACGGAATGAGGTCTACGAGCAGTACTTC.

In this sample, this clone turned up once. Additional DNA sequences in this sample encode the identical CDR3. This chain joins TRBV7-2 and TRBJ1-5; D is undetermined. V was clipped by 3 bases and J by 3 bases, with 6 bases between them. CDR3 length equals 13 residues. Germline values: CDR1 SGHTA, CDR2 FQGNSA. The CDR3, as DNA: TGTGCCAGCAGCTTGAGATCCAATCAGCCCCAGCATTTT. It codes for CASSLRSNQPQHF.

The V and J genes are TRBV10-1 and TRBJ2-3, with 9 bases that match TRBD2. CDR1 is WNHNN, CDR2 SYGVQD, per germline (reference sequence). There are 15 residues in the CDR3. After removal of 6 bases from V and 2 bases from J, the junction contained 6 bases not matched to a gene. As DNA, the CDR3 is TGCGCCAGCAGCCGCGGGAGGGCCATCACAGATACGCAGTATTTT. Translating it yields CASSRGRAITDTQYF.

The chain recombines TRBV27 with TRBJ2-1; the D call may be TRBD1 or TRBD2 (5 bases each). The V gene lost 3 bases and the J gene lost 10 bases, with 22 bases spanning the gap. The CDR3 sequence is 16 residues long. In germline, CDR1 is MNHEY, CDR2 SMNVEV (reference sequence). The CDR3 region is CASSFSAMGRPFEQFF. CDR3 bases: TGTGCCAGCAGTTTTAGCGCCATGGGACGTCCCTTCGAGCAGTTCTTC.

V is TRBV2 and J is TRBJ1-2; D unresolved. CDR1 and CDR2 (germline): SNHLY, FYNNEI. CDR3 length: 12 residues. The V gene lost 4 bases and the J gene lost 7 bases, with 10 bases spanning the gap. DNA for the CDR3: TGTGCCAGCAGTGGGGTAGGGCCTGGCTACACCTTC. The encoded protein is CASSGVGPGYTF. The full variable domain, completed using reference TRBV2 and TRBJ1-2, is EPEVTQTPSHQVTQMGQEVILRCVPISNHLYFYWYRQILGQKVEFLVSFYNNEISEKSEIFDDQFSVERPDGSNFTLKIRSTKLEDSAMYFCASSGVGPGYTFGSGTRLTVV.

The J gene is TRBJ2-1, the V gene TRBV5-1; tentatively, D is TRBD2 (6 bases). V lost 0 bases and J lost 9, with 10 bases in between. Germline V gene lookup returns CDR1 SGHRS and CDR2 YFSETQ. The CDR3 contains 13 residues. This CDR3 reads CASSLEVGLEQFF. The CDR3 DNA is TGCGCCAGCAGCTTGGAAGTGGGACTTGAGCAGTTCTTC. The full variable domain, rest sourced from reference TRBV5-1 and TRBJ2-1, is KAGVTQTPRYLIKTRGQQVTLSCSPISGHRSVSWYQQTPGQGLQFLFEYFSETQRNKGNFPGRFSGRQFSNSRSEMNVSTLELGDSALYLCASSLEVGLEQFFGPGTRLTVL.

The chain combines TRBV18 with TRBJ2-3; TRBD2 agrees at 9 bases. This CDR3 is 18 amino acids long. The trim removed 0 bases at V and 2 bases at J, leaving 9 bases unmatched. Germline V lookup: CDR1 KGHSH, CDR2 LQKENI. CDR3 residues: CASSPPNRLAGNTDTQYF. Here the CDR3 DNA reads TGTGCCAGCTCACCACCAAACAGGCTAGCGGGGAACACAGATACGCAGTATTTT.

The gene calls are TRBV5-5 and TRBJ2-7; D uncertain. Germline CDR1 is SGHKS and CDR2 is YYEKEE (reference sequence). V dropped 0 bases and J dropped 0 bases, with 13 bases sitting between them. The CDR3 is made up of 16 amino acids. The CDR3 bases are TGTGCCAGCAGCTTGGTTCGGCAGCCTAGCTCCTACGAGCAGTACTTC. It translates to CASSLVRQPSSYEQYF. Looking up the rest from reference TRBV5-5 and TRBJ2-7 gives the full variable domain: DAGVTQSPTHLIKTRGQQVTLRCSPISGHKSVSWYQQVLGQGPQFIFQYYEKEERGRGNFPDRFSARQFPNYSSELNVNALLLGDSALYLCASSLVRQPSSYEQYFGPGTRLTVT.

The chain uses TRBV4-1 and TRBJ2-2; no definite D call. Germline lookup yields CDR1 MGHRA and CDR2 YSYEKL. This CDR3 is built from 15 residues. V was cut by 2 bases and J by 3 bases, with 10 bases left in between. The chain's CDR3 is CASSQPTTDTGELFF. The CDR3 DNA reads as TGCGCCAGCAGCCAACCAACTACGGACACCGGGGAGCTGTTTTTT.